This T cell receptor (beta chain) is drawn from a study of low-dose radiotherapy and immunotherapy resistance in tumors. Turning to the study itself: Ipilimumab 1 mg/kg every six weeks, together with nivolumab 240 mg every two weeks, was given intravenously to patients. Aspirin was taken orally at 300 mg daily by patients, and this continued for four cycles from cycle 1 day 1.

As to time point: before trial treatment. Trimming took 5 bases from V and 6 from J; bases not matched to a gene: 14. Germline V gives CDR1 MNHEY, CDR2 SMNVEV (reference sequence). This CDR3 region has 17 residues. This clonotype appeared many times. Primers targeting TRAV and TRBV primed first-strand cDNA, covering alpha and beta chains. Amplification, which lasted roughly 22 PCR cycles, used a constant-region primer and V-primer adapter to amplify TCRs. TCRdb redid the calling of the reads with MiXCR, one entry per CDR3 protein. The sample carries tens of thousands of distinct CDR3 sequences, less than 25% recorded once.

The source of this sequence is a male donor with prostate cancer. The sample here was PBMCs, taken before treatment. The gene calls are TRBV27 and TRBJ1-5, with TRBD1 matching 9 bases. CDR3 protein: CASSHRTPRQGGQPQHF. As DNA, the CDR3 is TGTGCCAGCAGTCACCGGACCCCACGACAGGGGGGTCAGCCCCAGCATTTT.